These 21 T cell receptor beta chains share one sample of origin, sequenced in a study of T-cell reconstitution after alpha-beta-depleted transplantation in children. Unique molecular identifiers were used to barcode this TCRbeta library. In TCRdb, the PCR reads were re-called with MiXCR into one record per CDR3 protein. The repertoire holds around 500,000 distinct CDR3 sequences, with 9.5% to 15% as singletons. Sequenced here: PBMCs from the stem cell graft donor, sampled from the stem cell graft. Receptor source: a human donor who donated a stem cell graft to a child with combined immunodeficiency.

For this clonotype: At one end, the junction sequence differs from germline, possibly due to a read error. V gene TRBV9 combines with J gene TRBJ2-5; D is undetermined. Germline CDR1 SGDLS, CDR2 YYNGEE. The CDR3 is made up of 15 amino acids. The CDR3 nucleotides read TGTGCCAGCAGCGTTGGCACTTTGGGCGGAGAGATCCAGTACTTC. Amino acid sequence: CASSVGTLGGEIQYF.

The V gene is TRBV29-1, the J gene TRBJ1-4; D is uncertain. CDR3 size: 11 residues. The germline V and J ends were trimmed by 2 bases and 8 bases, with 6 bases remaining between them. Per germline, CDR1 SQVTM and CDR2 ANQGSEA. The CDR3 here is CSVENREKLFF. As DNA, the CDR3 is TGCAGCGTTGAAAACCGGGAAAAACTGTTTTTT.

This clonotype occurred many times. The V call is TRBV5-1, the J call TRBJ2-3; no clear D gene. Trimming took off 5 bases at V and 0 bases at J, with 10 bases between the two ends. Germline CDR1 reads SGHRS; CDR2 reads YFSETQ. The CDR3 is 14 amino acids. The CDR3 DNA follows: TGCGCCAGCAGTCCGACGGAGAGCACAGATACGCAGTATTTT. Its protein product is CASSPTESTDTQYF.

This clonotype was found a few times. The V gene is TRBV4-2, the J gene TRBJ2-3, with 13 bases that match TRBD2. Germline loops: CDR1 LGHNA, CDR2 YNFKEQ. V trimming: 0 bases; J trimming: 0 bases; junction bases outside the gene matches: 0. CDR3 length: 17 amino acids. The CDR3 DNA reads TGTGCCAGCAGCCAAGAGACTAGCGGGGGGAGCACAGATACGCAGTATTTT. Its translation is CASSQETSGGSTDTQYF.

The J gene is TRBJ2-3, the V gene TRBV25-1, with D possibly matching TRBD1 (6 bases). V lost 7 bases, J lost 2 bases, and 13 bases lay in between. From germline, CDR1 is MGHDK and CDR2 SYGVNS. This CDR3 has 14 residues. CDR3 amino acids: CASKFGQLTDTQYF. CDR3 in DNA: TGTGCCAGCAAATTCGGACAGCTCACAGATACGCAGTATTTT. The complete variable domain, with remaining parts taken from reference TRBV25-1 and TRBJ2-3, reads EADIYQTPRYLVIGTGKKITLECSQTMGHDKMYWYQQDPGMELHLIHYSYGVNSTEKGDLSSESTVSRIRTEHFPLTLESARPSHTSQYLCASKFGQLTDTQYFGPGTRLTVL.

This clonotype was counted only a few times. The gene calls are TRBV6-5 and TRBJ2-5; possible D gene TRBD2, 6 bases. The CDR3 spans 14 residues. Deletions cut 6 bases from V and 0 bases from J, with 11 bases between. Germline loops: CDR1 MNHEY, CDR2 SVGAGI. CDR3 coding DNA: TGTGCCAGCAGCCTCCGGGACTACCAAGAGACCCAGTACTTC. Amino acid sequence: CASSLRDYQETQYF.

This clonotype was seen repeatedly, ten times or more. This chain links TRBV12-3 or TRBV12-4 with TRBJ2-1, with D unresolved. This CDR3 spans 16 amino acids. The V end lost 3 bases, the J end lost 0 bases, and 12 bases lay between the germline ends. Here the CDR3 DNA reads TGTGCCAGCAGTTTTGAGTGGTCGAGCTCCTACAATGAGCAGTTCTTC. Its protein product is CASSFEWSSSYNEQFF.

In its sample, this clonotype was seen a few times. In DNA form, the CDR3 reads TGTGCCATCACTCAGATGACGGCATATGGCTACACCTTC. Amino acids: CAITQMTAYGYTF. This chain uses TRBV10-3 with TRBJ1-2; D gene uncertain. CDR3 length: 13 amino acids. CDR1 is ENHRY and CDR2 is SYGVKD in the germline V gene. Trimming pared 7 bases from V and 5 bases from J, leaving 14 bases between.

V is TRBV27 and J is TRBJ1-6; TRBD1 might be the D (5 bases). Germline CDR1 and CDR2: MNHEY and SMNVEV (reference sequence). The V and J ends lost 5 bases and 8 bases respectively, with 13 bases between them. This CDR3 is 14 amino acids long. CDR3 region: CASSRGWTYSPLHF. CDR3 bases: TGTGCCAGCAGTAGGGGATGGACCTATTCACCCCTCCACTTT.

The chain is built from TRBV5-6 and TRBJ1-1, with 9 bases aligning to TRBD1. The V gene's germline CDR1 is SGHDT and CDR2 YYEEEE. The CDR3 extends over 12 amino acids. The J segment lost 11 bases and the V segment lost 4 bases, leaving 6 bases of the junction unmatched. The CDR3 loop is CASSPGTGNAFF. CDR3 nucleotide sequence: TGTGCCAGCAGCCCCGGGACAGGGAACGCTTTCTTT.

The J gene is TRBJ2-2, the V gene TRBV20-1; 9 bases align to TRBD1. V was pared by 4 bases and J by 3 bases, with 6 bases of the junction left unmatched. The germline V gene encodes CDR1 DFQATT and CDR2 SNEGSKA (reference sequence). The length of the CDR3 is 15 residues. CDR3 protein: CSATPGQGDTGELFF. The CDR3 coding sequence is TGCAGTGCTACCCCGGGACAGGGAGACACCGGGGAGCTGTTTTTT.

The chain is built from TRBV29-1 and TRBJ2-2; D may be TRBD1 (6 bases). The CDR3 covers 14 residues. Trimming removed 5 bases at V and 5 bases at J, with 15 bases between. Germline CDR1 and CDR2: SQVTM and ANQGSEA. DNA for the CDR3: TGCAGCGTTACACAGGGAGTTAAGACCGGGGAGCTGTTTTTT. Amino acid sequence: CSVTQGVKTGELFF.

The chain recombines TRBV7-2 with TRBJ2-7; D remains ambiguous. Germline loops: CDR1 SGHTA, CDR2 FQGNSA. V lost 3 bases to trimming and J lost 2 bases, with 8 bases between them. This CDR3 contains 13 residues. For the CDR3, the DNA is TGTGCCAGCAGCTTCGATTTTACCTACGAGCAGTACTTC. Residues: CASSFDFTYEQYF.

The V call is TRBV5-1, the J call TRBJ2-3; D not resolved. The CDR3 is made up of 17 amino acids. Germline V gene lookup returns CDR1 SGHRS and CDR2 YFSETQ. V dropped 0 bases and J dropped 6 bases, with 20 bases sitting between them. CDR3 region: CASSLEVGPSTRDTQYF. The CDR3 bases are TGCGCCAGCAGCTTGGAAGTAGGGCCCTCCACCCGGGATACGCAGTATTTT.

This clonotype appeared a few times. CDR3 protein: CASGEGIYNEQFF. The CDR3 nucleotides are TGTGCCAGCGGGGAGGGGATTTACAATGAGCAGTTCTTC. The V call is TRBV7-9, the J call TRBJ2-1, with 7 bases identical to TRBD2. The CDR3 has 13 residues. The trim removed 8 bases at V and 4 bases at J, leaving 5 bases unmatched. The germline CDR1 and CDR2 sequences are SEHNR and FQNEAQ (reference sequence).

A few counts support this clonotype. The chain is built from TRBV7-2 and TRBJ2-1; D remains ambiguous. V shed 5 bases and J shed 3 bases, with 11 bases lying between them. CDR3 length: 14 residues. The V gene's germline CDR1 is SGHTA and CDR2 FQGNSA. Here the CDR3 reads CASSPLAVYNEQFF. DNA of the CDR3: TGTGCCAGCAGCCCTTTGGCGGTCTACAATGAGCAGTTCTTC.

A few counts support this clonotype. V and J are TRBV11-3 and TRBJ2-1, with TRBD1 identical over 8 bases. Germline values: CDR1 SGHNT, CDR2 YENEEA. The CDR3 is 17 amino acids. Trimming at V came to 5 bases and at J to 8 bases, leaving 17 bases not matched to a gene. The CDR3 region has the DNA TGTGCCAGCAGCACGACCCGACAGGGGCTCCGCGGGTATGAGCAGTTCTTC. It encodes CASSTTRQGLRGYEQFF.

Here the CDR3 DNA reads TGTGCCAGCAGCACACAGCTAAAACAAACCTACGAGCAGTACTTC. Its translation is CASSTQLKQTYEQYF. The chain has TRBV6-2 or TRBV6-3 and TRBJ2-7; D unclear. The CDR3 runs 15 residues. The V end lost 6 bases, the J end lost 2 bases, and 17 bases lay between the germline ends. From germline, CDR1 is MNHEY and CDR2 SVGEGT.

This clonotype was detected ten times or more. The chain links TRBV29-1 to TRBJ2-3, with D possibly being TRBD1 or TRBD2 (5 bases each). The CDR3 contains 14 residues. Germline V gene sequence: CDR1 SQVTM, CDR2 ANQGSEA. The V and J ends lost 3 bases and 1 base respectively, with 11 bases between them. The CDR3 coding sequence is TGCAGCGTTGATCTTGGGGGAGGCACAGATACGCAGTATTTT. It is translated as CSVDLGGGTDTQYF.

The V call is TRBV29-1, the J call TRBJ1-2, with a tentative D call TRBD1 (5 bases). Looked up from germline, CDR1 is SQVTM and CDR2 is ANQGSEA. The CDR3 has 13 amino acids. Deletions cut 7 bases from V and 2 bases from J, with 14 bases between. For the CDR3, the DNA is TGCAGCGCTCGGACATACCCAAACTATGGCTACACCTTC. This translates into CSARTYPNYGYTF.

The chain employs TRBV5-1 and TRBJ2-3; 10 bases map to TRBD2. The germline CDR1 and CDR2 sequences are SGHRS and YFSETQ. V dropped 0 bases and J dropped 1; count of bases not matched to a gene: 5. The CDR3 extends over 17 amino acids. The CDR3 DNA reads TGCGCCAGCAGCTTGGACCCGAGCGGGAGGGGCACAGATACGCAGTATTTT. Translation: CASSLDPSGRGTDTQYF. Full variable domain (outside the CDR3, taken from reference TRBV5-1 and TRBJ2-3): KAGVTQTPRYLIKTRGQQVTLSCSPISGHRSVSWYQQTPGQGLQFLFEYFSETQRNKGNFPGRFSGRQFSNSRSEMNVSTLELGDSALYLCASSLDPSGRGTDTQYFGPGTRLTVL.